The T cell receptor (beta chain) described here comes from a study of Ad26.COV2.S vaccination and SARS-CoV-2 variants. General study results and limits: Vaccinees showed greater spike-specific TCR breadth than placebo recipients.

Libraries were prepared by immunoSEQ multiplex PCR; TCRdb keeps only in-frame clonotypes and omits some of them. The sample yields roughly 320,000 clones, around 87% seen once. Treatment specified: roughly 18 received Ad26.COV2.S at low or high dose, single or two shots; a few received placebo; per-sample allocation not given. At day 63 after the first vaccine or placebo injection, samples were drawn. Whoever gave the sample was an adult aged 18-55 years in Boston. The V end was cut by 7 bases, the J end by 4 bases, with 13 bases between. The CDR3 is 13 amino acids. The germline V gene has CDR1 LNHDA and CDR2 SQIVND (reference sequence). With regard to this clone: What it binds is not known.

This clonotype was obtained from a person aged 18-65 years who received the Ad26.COV2.S COVID-19 vaccine or a placebo. The rearrangement links TRBV19 to TRBJ1-2; TRBD1 might be the D (5 bases). The sample here was peripheral blood, taken in a trial of Ad26.COV2.S vaccine versus placebo. DNA of the CDR3: TGTGCCAGTATATGGGGGAATGGCTATGGCTACACCTTC. This gives the protein CASIWGNGYGYTF.